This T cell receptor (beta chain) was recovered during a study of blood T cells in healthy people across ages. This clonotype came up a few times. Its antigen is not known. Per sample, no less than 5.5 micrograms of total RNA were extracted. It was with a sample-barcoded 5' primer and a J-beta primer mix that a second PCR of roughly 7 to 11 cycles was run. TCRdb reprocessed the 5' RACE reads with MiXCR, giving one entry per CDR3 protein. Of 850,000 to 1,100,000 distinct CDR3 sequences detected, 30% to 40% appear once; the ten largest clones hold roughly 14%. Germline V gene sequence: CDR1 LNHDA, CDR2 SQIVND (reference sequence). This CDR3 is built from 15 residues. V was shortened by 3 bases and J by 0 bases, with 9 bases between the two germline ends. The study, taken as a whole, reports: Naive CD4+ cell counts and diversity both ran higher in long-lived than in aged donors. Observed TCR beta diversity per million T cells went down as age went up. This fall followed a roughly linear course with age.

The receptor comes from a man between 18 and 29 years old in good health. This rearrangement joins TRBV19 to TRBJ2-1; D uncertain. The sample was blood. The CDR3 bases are TGTGCCAGTAGTATTGAAGGCTACTCCTACAATGAGCAGTTCTTC. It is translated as CASSIEGYSYNEQFF. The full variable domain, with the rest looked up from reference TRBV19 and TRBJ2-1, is DGGITQSPKYLFRKEGQNVTLSCEQNLNHDAMYWYRQDPGQGLRLIYYSQIVNDFQKGDIAEGYSVSREKKESFPLTVTSAQKNPTAFYLCASSIEGYSYNEQFFGPGTRLTVL.